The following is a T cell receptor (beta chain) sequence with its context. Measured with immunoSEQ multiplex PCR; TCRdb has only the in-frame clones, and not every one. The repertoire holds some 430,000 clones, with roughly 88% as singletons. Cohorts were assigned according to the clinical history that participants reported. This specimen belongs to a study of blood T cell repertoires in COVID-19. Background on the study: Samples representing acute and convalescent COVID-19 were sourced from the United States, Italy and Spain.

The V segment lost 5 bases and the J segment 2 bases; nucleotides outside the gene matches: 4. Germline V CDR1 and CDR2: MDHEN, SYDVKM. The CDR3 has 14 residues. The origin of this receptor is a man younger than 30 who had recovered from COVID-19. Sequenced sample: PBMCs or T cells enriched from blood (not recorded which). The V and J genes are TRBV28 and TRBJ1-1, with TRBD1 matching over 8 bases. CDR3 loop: CASSKDRVNTEAFF. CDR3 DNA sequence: TGTGCCAGCAGTAAGGACAGGGTTAACACTGAAGCTTTCTTT.